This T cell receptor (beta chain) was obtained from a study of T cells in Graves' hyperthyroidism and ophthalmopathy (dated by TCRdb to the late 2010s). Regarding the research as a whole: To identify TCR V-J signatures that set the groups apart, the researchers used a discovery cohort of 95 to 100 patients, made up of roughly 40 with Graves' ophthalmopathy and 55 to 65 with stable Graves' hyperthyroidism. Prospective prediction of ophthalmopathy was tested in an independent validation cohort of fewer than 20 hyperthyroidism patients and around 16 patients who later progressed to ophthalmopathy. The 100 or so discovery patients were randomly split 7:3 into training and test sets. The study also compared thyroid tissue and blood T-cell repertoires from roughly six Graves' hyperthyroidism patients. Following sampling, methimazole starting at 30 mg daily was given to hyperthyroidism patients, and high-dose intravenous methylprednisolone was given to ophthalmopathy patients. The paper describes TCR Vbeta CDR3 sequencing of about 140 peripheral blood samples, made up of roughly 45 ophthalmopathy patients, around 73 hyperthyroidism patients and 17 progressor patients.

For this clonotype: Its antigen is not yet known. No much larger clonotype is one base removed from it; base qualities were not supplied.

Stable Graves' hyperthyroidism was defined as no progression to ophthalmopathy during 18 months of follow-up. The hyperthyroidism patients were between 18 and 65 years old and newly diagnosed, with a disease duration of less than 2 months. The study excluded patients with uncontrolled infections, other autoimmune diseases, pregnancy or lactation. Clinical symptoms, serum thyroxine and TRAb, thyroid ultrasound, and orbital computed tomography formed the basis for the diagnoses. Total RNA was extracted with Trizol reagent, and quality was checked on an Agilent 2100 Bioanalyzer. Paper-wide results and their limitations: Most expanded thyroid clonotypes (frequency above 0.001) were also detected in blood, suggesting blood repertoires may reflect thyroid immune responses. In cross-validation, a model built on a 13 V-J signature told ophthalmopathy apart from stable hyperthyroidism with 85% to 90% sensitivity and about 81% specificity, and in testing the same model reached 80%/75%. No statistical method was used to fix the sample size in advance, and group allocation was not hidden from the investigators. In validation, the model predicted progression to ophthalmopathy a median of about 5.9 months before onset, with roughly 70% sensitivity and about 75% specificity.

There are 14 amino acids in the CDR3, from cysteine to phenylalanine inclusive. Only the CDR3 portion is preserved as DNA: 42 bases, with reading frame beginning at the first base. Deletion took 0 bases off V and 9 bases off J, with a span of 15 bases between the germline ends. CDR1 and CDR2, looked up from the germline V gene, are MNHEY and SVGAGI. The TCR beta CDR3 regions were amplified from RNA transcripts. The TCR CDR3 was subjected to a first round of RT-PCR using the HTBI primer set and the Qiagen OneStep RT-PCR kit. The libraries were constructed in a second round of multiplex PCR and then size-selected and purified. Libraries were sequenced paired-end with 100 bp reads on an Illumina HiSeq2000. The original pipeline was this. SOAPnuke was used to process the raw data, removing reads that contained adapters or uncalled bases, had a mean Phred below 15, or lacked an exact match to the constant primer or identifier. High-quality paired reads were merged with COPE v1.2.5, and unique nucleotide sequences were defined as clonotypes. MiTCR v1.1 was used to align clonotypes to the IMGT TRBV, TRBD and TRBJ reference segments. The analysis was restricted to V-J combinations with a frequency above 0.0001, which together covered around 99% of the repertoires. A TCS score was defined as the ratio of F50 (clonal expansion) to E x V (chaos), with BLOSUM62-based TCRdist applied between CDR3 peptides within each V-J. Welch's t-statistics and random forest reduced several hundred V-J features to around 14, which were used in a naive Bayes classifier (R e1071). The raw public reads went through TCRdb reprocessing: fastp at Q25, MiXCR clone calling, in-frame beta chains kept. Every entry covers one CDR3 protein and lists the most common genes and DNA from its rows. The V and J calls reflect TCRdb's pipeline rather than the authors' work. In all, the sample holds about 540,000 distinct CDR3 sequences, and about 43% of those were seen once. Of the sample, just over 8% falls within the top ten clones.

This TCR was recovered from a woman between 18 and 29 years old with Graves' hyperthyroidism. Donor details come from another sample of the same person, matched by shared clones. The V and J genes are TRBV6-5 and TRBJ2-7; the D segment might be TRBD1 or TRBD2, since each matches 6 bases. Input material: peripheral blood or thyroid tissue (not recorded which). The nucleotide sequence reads TGTGCCAGCAGTTACTCGATGGAGGGGGGAGGGCAGTACTTC. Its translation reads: CASSYSMEGGGQYF.